This TCR beta chain was profiled in a study of blood T cell repertoires in COVID-19. Background on the study: Donors in the United States, Italy and Spain gave samples during acute or convalescent COVID-19. The analysed material was cDNA or gDNA that came from T cells, B-cell-depleted T cells, or PBMCs.

This clone was observed a few times. As originally analysed: Amplification with reference gene primers provided the estimates of nucleated cell counts. Data came from immunoSEQ multiplex PCR; TCRdb stores just in-frame clones and leaves some out. D and trimming were read from the DNA, whereas the V and J calls and clone size are those reported in that table. The top ten clones hold approximately 11% of a sample with roughly 20,000 clones, 80% of them seen once. The CDR3 sequence is 13 residues long. Trimming stripped 0 bases from V and 2 bases from J, with 5 bases between. The germline V gene encodes CDR1 GTSNPN and CDR2 SVGIG (reference sequence).

Sample: peripheral blood. The chain joins TRBV30 to TRBJ1-5, with D possibly TRBD1 on 5 matching bases. The sequence was collected from a man older than 75 with acute or convalescent COVID-19. The DNA of the CDR3 is TGTGCCTGGAGTGTACAGGGCAATCAGCCCCAGCATTTT. This gives the protein CAWSVQGNQPQHF.